These T cell receptor beta chains were read from a single sample in a study of T cell responses to AZD1222 COVID-19 vaccine. Clones were sequenced by immunoSEQ multiplex PCR, and TCRdb holds only the in-frame ones, with some missing. Of some 200,000 clones listed, 85% to 95% are singletons. Sample: peripheral blood, taken 28 days after the second AZD1222 dose. These receptors all come from an adult who received the AZD1222 COVID-19 vaccine. Both conserved end residues are part of each CDR3. D genes are given only for firm matches.

j_call | cdr3_length | d_call | v_call | cdr3_aa | cdr3_nt
TRBJ1-6 | 14 | . | TRBV16 | CASGERLGTAPLHF | TGTGCCAGCGGGGAACGTCTGGGTACAGCACCCCTCCACTTT
TRBJ2-2 | 17 | TRBD2 | TRBV7-2 | CASSLPSGGARTGELFF | TGTGCCAGCAGCTTACCAAGCGGGGGGGCCCGGACCGGGGAGCTGTTTTTT
TRBJ2-2 | 12 | . | TRBV24-1 | CATSGGPGELFF | TGTGCCACCAGTGGAGGGCCCGGGGAGCTGTTTTTT
TRBJ1-1 | 13 | . | TRBV12-3/TRBV12-4 | CASSPAPATEAFF | TGTGCCAGCAGTCCGGCACCCGCCACTGAAGCTTTCTTT
TRBJ2-3 | 16 | TRBD2 | TRBV24-1 | CATSDSGLAGTDTQYF | TGTGCCACCAGTGACTCGGGACTAGCTGGCACAGATACGCAGTATTTT
TRBJ2-2 | 16 | . | TRBV5-1 | CASSLISGANTGELFF | TGCGCCAGCAGCTTGATTTCGGGGGCGAACACCGGGGAGCTGTTTTTT
TRBJ1-5 | 16 | . | TRBV6-6 | CASSYSRQVSNQPQHF | TGTGCCAGCAGTTACTCTCGACAGGTTAGCAATCAGCCCCAGCATTTT
TRBJ1-5 | 13 | . | TRBV29-1 | CSVEVAPDQPQHF | TGCAGCGTTGAAGTCGCGCCCGATCAGCCCCAGCATTTT
TRBJ2-7 | 15 | TRBD1 | TRBV5-1 | CASSFSGTATEAQYF | TGCGCCAGCAGCTTTAGTGGGACAGCCACCGAGGCGCAGTACTTC
TRBJ1-1 | 14 | . | TRBV4-1 | CASSQEVRATEAFF | TGCGCCAGCAGCCAAGAAGTAAGGGCCACTGAAGCTTTCTTT